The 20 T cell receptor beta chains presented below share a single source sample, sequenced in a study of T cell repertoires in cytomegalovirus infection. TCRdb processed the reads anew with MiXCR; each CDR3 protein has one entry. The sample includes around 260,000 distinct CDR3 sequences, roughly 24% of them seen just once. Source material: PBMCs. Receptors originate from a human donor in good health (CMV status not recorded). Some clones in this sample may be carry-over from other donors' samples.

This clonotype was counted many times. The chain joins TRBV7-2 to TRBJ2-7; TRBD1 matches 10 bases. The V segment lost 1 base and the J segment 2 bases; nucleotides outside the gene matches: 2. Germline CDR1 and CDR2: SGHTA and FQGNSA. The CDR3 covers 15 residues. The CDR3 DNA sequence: TGTGCCAGCAGCTTAGAGGGGACAGGGGCCTACGAGCAGTACGTC. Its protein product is CASSLEGTGAYEQYV.

Written as DNA, the CDR3 is TGCAGTGCTAGAAAGGTTACCTACGAGCAGTACTTC. Translation: CSARKVTYEQYF. The chain recombines TRBV20-1 with TRBJ2-7; D is unresolved. The CDR3 is made up of 12 amino acids. The ends were cut back, 2 bases at V and 2 bases at J, with 7 bases in the middle. From germline, CDR1 is DFQATT and CDR2 SNEGSKA (reference sequence).

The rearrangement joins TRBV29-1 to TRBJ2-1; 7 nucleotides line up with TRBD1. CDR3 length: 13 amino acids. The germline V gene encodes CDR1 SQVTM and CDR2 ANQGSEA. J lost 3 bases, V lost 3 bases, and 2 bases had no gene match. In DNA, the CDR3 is TGCAGCGTTGAGGCAGGGGGCTACAATGAGCAGTTCTTC. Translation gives CSVEAGGYNEQFF.

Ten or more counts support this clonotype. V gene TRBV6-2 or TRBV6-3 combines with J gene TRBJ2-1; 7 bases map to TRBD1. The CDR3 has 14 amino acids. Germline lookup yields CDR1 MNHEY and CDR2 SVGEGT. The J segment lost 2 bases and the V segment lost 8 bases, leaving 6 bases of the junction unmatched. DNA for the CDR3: TGTGCCAGCGTAGACAGGGCCCCCTACAATGAGCAGTTCTTC. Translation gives CASVDRAPYNEQFF.

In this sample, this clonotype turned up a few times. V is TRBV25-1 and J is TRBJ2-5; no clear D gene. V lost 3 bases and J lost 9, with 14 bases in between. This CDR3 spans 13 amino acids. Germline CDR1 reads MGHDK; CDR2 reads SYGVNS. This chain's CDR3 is CASSEESYRSQYF. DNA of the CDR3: TGTGCCAGCAGTGAGGAGAGTTATCGGTCCCAGTACTTC.

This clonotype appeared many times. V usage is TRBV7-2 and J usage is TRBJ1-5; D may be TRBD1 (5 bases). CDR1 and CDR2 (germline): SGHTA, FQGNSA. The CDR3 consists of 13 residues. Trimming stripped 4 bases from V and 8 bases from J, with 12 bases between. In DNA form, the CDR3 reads TGTGCCAGCAGCTCTGGGAGGGGCGAGCCCCAGCATTTT. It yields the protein CASSSGRGEPQHF.

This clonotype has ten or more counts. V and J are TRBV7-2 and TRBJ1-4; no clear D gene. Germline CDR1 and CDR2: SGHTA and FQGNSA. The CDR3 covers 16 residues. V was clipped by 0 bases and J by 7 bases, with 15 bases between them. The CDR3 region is CASSLASRVLGEKLFF. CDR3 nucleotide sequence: TGTGCCAGCAGCTTAGCGAGCCGGGTGTTGGGTGAAAAACTGTTTTTT.

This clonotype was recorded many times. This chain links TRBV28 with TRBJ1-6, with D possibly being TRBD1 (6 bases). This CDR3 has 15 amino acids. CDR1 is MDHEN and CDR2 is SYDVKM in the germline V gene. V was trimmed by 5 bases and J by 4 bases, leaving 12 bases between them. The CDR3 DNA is TGTGCCAGCAGTCCCGGACAGACTTATAATTCACCCCTCCACTTT. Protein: CASSPGQTYNSPLHF.

CDR3 nucleotides: TGCGCCAGCAGCCAGATCCCGGGACAGAACACCGGGGAGCTGTTTTTT. The encoded protein is CASSQIPGQNTGELFF. The chain uses TRBV4-1 and TRBJ2-2; weak D call: TRBD1 (6 bases). The germline V gene has CDR1 MGHRA and CDR2 YSYEKL. Deletions cut 3 bases from V and 1 base from J, with 12 bases between. CDR3 size: 16 residues.

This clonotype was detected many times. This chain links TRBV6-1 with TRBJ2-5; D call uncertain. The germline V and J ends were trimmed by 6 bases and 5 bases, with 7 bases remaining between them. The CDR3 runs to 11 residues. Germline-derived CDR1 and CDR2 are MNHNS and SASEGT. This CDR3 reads CASSQRETQYF. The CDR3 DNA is TGTGCCAGCAGCCAACGGGAGACCCAGTACTTC.

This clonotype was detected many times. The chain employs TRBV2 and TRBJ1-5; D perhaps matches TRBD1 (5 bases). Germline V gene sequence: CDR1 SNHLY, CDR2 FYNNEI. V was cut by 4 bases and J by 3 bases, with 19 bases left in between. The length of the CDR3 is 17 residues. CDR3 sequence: CASSASGAGLDNQPQHF. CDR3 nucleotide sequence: TGTGCCAGCAGTGCGTCCGGGGCAGGTCTAGACAATCAGCCCCAGCATTTT.

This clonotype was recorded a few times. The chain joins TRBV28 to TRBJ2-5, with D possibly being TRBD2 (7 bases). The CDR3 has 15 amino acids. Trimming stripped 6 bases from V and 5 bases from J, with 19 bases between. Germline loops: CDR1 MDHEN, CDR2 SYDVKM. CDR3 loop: CASSPLGGGEETQYF. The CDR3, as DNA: TGTGCCAGCAGCCCTTTGGGAGGGGGTGAGGAGACCCAGTACTTC.

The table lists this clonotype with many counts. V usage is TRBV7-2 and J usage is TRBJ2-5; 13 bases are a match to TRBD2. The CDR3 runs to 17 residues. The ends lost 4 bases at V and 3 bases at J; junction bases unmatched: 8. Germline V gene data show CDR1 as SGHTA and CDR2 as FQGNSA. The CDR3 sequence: CASSSGTSGKGEETQYF. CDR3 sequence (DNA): TGTGCCAGCAGCTCGGGGACTAGCGGGAAGGGGGAAGAGACCCAGTACTTC.

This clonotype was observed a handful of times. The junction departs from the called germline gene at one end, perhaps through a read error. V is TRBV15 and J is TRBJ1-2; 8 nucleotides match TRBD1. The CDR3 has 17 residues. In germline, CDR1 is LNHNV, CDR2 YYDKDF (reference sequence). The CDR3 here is CATSREGTGRPNYGYTF. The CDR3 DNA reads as TGTGCCACCAGCAGAGAAGGGACAGGCCGACCTAATTATGGCTACACCTTC.

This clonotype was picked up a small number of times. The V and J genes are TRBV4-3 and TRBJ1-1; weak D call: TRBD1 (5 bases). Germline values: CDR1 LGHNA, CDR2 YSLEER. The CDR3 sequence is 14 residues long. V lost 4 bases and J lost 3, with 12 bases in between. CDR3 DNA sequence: TGCGCCAGCAGCCCCAGGCTAGGGGACACTGAAGCTTTCTTT. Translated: CASSPRLGDTEAFF.

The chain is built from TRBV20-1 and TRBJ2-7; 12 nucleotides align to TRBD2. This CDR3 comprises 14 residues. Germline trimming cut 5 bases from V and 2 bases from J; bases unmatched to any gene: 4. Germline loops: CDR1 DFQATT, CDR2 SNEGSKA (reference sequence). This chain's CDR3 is CSAGASGGAYEQYF. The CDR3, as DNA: TGCAGTGCTGGGGCTAGCGGGGGGGCCTACGAGCAGTACTTC.

The CDR3 nucleotides read TGTGCCAGCAGCCAAGACAGAGGGGTAGCGGTCTACAATGAGCAGTTCTTC. Translating it yields CASSQDRGVAVYNEQFF. V is TRBV14 and J is TRBJ2-1; TRBD2 is a possible D gene (6 bases). V was pared by 0 bases and J by 3 bases, with 15 bases between. This CDR3 has 17 amino acids. Germline V lookup: CDR1 SGHDN, CDR2 FVKESK.

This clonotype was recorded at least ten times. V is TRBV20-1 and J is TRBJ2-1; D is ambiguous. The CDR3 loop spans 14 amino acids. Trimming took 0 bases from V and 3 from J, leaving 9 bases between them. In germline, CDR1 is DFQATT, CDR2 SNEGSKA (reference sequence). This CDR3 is CSARDRINYNEQFF. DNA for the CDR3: TGCAGTGCTAGAGATCGGATAAACTACAATGAGCAGTTCTTC.

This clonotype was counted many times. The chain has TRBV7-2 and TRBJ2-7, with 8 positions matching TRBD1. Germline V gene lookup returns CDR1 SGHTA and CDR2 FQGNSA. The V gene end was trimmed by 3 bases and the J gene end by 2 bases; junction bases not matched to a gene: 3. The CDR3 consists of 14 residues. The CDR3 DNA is TGTGCCAGCAGCTTGGACAGGGTAACCTACGAGCAGTACTTC. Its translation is CASSLDRVTYEQYF.

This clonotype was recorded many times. CDR3 in amino acids: CASSLAQTRQDTQYF. In nucleotides, the CDR3 is TGTGCCAGCAGCTTAGCGCAAACCCGTCAAGATACGCAGTATTTT. The chain uses TRBV7-2 and TRBJ2-3; D remains unclear. The CDR3 spans 15 residues. The germline V and J ends were trimmed by 0 bases and 5 bases, with 12 bases remaining between them. The germline V gene encodes CDR1 SGHTA and CDR2 FQGNSA.